The clone carrying this T cell receptor (beta chain) has a count of ten or more. No antigen is known for it. Naive CD4+ T cells were purified with Tregs depleted by CD25. Semi-nested PCR with Nested Universal Primer A followed constant-region reverse priming of full-length variable regions. A single record per CDR3 protein comes from TCRdb applying MiXCR to the 5' RACE reads. Counted here are over 55,000 distinct CDR3 sequences, approximately 31% occurring once; the ten biggest clones make up around 2%. Findings and caveats of the study: Tumor memory CD4+ T cell TCR gene usage clustered with blood and lymph node memory CD4+ cells and lymph node naive CD4+ cells.

Sequencing was done on a sample of tumor-infiltrating naive CD4+ T cells sorted from the breast tumor. As for subset: naive CD4+ T cells, CD4+CD45RA+CD25-. This clonotype originated in a female donor with breast cancer.

CDR3 sequence (DNA): TGTGCCAGCAGTTACGAGCGGGGAAAGTCGGCGGGAGGGCCCGACGAGCAGTACTTC. Protein product: CASSYERGKSAGGPDEQYF. This rearrangement joins TRBV6-5 to TRBJ2-7, with 9 nucleotides matching TRBD2. V dropped 2 bases and J dropped 5; count of bases not matched to a gene: 19. This CDR3 has 19 residues. Germline V gives CDR1 MNHEY, CDR2 SVGAGI.